This T cell receptor (beta chain) was sequenced during a study of T-cell reconstitution after alpha-beta-depleted transplantation in children. As it was prepared, the TCRbeta library received unique molecular identifiers. TCRdb fed the PCR reads into MiXCR, producing one record per CDR3 protein. The repertoire holds around 490,000 distinct CDR3 sequences, with about an eighth as singletons. The CDR3 is 15 residues long. CDR1 SQVTM and CDR2 ANQGSEA come from the germline V gene. J gave up 2 bases and V 4 bases, and 7 bases lay outside the gene matches. In this sample, this clonotype turned up many times.

The chain uses TRBV29-1 and TRBJ2-2; 7 bases map to TRBD2. The sequenced sample was PBMCs, mostly from graft donor cells, obtained 180 days after TCRalphabeta/CD19-depleted stem cell transplant. This sequence originates from a female patient between 2 and 15 years old who had a stem cell transplant for aplastic anemia, so the T cells may come from the graft donor. This chain's CDR3 is CSVGPPSGNTGELFF. The DNA of the CDR3 is TGCAGCGTTGGCCCCCCTAGCGGAAACACCGGGGAGCTGTTTTTT.